This T cell receptor beta chain was sequenced during a study of T cell clones after liver transplantation. Across the whole study: Liver transplant recipients had immunosuppression withdrawal attempted within 2 years. A pre-transplant mixed lymphocyte reaction with TCRbeta sequencing defined graft-donor-reactive clones followed in post-transplant blood. Timepoints were pre-transplant, pre-withdrawal, and after withdrawal was completed or failed.

The table lists this clone with a count of one. Some clones are missing from TCRdb's copy, which holds only in-frame ones; the method was immunoSEQ multiplex PCR. The table records about 74,000 clones, 80% of them present only once. The CDR3 length is 14 residues. Germline-derived CDR1 and CDR2 are KGHSH and LQKENI. V lost 0 bases, J lost 5 bases, and 10 bases lay in between. This sequence was found in a human donor who received a liver transplant. Specimen: CD4+ T cells from blood, collected before liver transplant. V and J are TRBV18 and TRBJ1-1, with no clear D. CDR3 loop: CASSPPGGSTEAFF. CDR3 sequence (DNA): TGTGCCAGCTCACCACCGGGCGGTTCAACTGAAGCTTTCTTT.